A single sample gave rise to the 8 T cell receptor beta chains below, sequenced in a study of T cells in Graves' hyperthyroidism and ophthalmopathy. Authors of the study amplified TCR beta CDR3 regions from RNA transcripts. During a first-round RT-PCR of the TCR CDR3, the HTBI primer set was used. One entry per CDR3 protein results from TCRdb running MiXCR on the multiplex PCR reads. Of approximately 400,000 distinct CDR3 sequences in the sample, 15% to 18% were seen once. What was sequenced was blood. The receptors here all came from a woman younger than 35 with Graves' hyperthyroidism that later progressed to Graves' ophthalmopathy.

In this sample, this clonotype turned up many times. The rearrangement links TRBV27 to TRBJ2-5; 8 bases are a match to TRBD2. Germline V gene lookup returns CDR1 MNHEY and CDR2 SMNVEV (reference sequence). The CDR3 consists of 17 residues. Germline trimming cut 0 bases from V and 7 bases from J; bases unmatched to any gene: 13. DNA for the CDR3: TGTGCCAGCAGTTTATCGTTCAAGATGGGACTAGTTACGACCCAGTACTTC. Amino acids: CASSLSFKMGLVTTQYF.

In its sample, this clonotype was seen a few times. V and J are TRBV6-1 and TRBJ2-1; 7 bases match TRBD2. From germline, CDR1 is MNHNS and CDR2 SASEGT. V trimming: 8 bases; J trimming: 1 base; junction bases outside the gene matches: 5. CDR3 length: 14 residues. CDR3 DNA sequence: TGTGCCAGCGGGAGGGCCGGGTCCTACAATGAGCAGTTCTTC. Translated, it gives CASGRAGSYNEQFF.

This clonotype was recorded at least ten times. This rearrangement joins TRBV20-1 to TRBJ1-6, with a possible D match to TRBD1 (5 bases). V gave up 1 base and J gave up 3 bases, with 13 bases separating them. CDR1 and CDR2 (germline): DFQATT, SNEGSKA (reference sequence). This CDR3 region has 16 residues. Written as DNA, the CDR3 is TGCAGTGCTAGAGGCCAGGGAGGAGGCTATAATTCACCCCTCCACTTT. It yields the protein CSARGQGGGYNSPLHF.

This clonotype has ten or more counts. DNA of the CDR3: TGTGCCAGCAGCTTAGGGCTAGCGGAACACAATGAGCAGTTCTTC. It translates to CASSLGLAEHNEQFF. This sequence joins TRBV7-9 and TRBJ2-1, with TRBD2 identical over 7 bases. CDR1 is SEHNR and CDR2 is FQNEAQ in the germline V gene (reference sequence). The length of the CDR3 is 15 residues. The V gene end was trimmed by 1 base and the J gene end by 5 bases; junction bases not matched to a gene: 5. The whole variable domain, remainder taken from reference TRBV7-9 and TRBJ2-1, is DTGVSQNPRHKITKRGQNVTFRCDPISEHNRLYWYRQTLGQGPEFLTYFQNEAQLEKSRLLSDRFSAERPKGSFSTLEIQRTEQGDSAMYLCASSLGLAEHNEQFFGPGTRLTVL.

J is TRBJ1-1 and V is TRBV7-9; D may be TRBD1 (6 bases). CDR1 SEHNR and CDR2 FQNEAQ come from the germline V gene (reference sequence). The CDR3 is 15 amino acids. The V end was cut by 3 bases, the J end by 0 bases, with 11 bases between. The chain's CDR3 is CASSFGRGVNTEAFF. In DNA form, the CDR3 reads TGTGCCAGCAGCTTTGGCAGGGGCGTGAACACTGAAGCTTTCTTT.

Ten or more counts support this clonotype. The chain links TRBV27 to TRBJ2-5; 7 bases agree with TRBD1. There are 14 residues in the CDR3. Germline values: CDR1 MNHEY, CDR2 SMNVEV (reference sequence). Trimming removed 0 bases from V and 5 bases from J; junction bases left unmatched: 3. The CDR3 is CASSLSTGLETQYF. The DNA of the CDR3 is TGTGCCAGCAGTTTATCGACAGGGTTGGAGACCCAGTACTTC.

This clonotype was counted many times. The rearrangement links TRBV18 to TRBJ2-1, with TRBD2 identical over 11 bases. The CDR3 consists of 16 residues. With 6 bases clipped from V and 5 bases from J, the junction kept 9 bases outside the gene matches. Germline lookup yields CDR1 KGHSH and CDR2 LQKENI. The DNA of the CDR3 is TGTGCCAGCTCCCTCCTAACTAGCGGGGGCCACAATGAGCAGTTCTTC. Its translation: CASSLLTSGGHNEQFF.

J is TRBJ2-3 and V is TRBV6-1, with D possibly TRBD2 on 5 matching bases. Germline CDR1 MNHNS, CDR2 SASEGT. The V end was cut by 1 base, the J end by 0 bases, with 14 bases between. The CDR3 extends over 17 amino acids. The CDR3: CASSEVLEDFSTDTQYF. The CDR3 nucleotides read TGTGCCAGCAGTGAAGTTCTAGAGGACTTCAGCACAGATACGCAGTATTTT.